This T cell receptor (beta chain) came from a study of neurological immune-mediated disorders. There are 18 residues in the CDR3. CDR1 SGHTA and CDR2 FQGTGA come from the germline V gene. After removal of 5 bases from V and 0 bases from J, the junction contained 10 bases not matched to a gene. There are many counts of this clonotype. Synthesis of cDNA was performed by 5'RACE using 10-nucleotide random UMIs. MiXCR, run by TCRdb on the 5' RACE reads, gives a single entry per CDR3 protein. The profile covers about 45,000 distinct CDR3 sequences, with around an eighth appearing a single time and 9.5% to 12% taken by the ten largest. This sample's time point: longitudinal time-point 3.

Sequencing input: PBMCs. This rearrangement joins TRBV7-3 to TRBJ1-4, with 9 bases identical to TRBD1. The sequence was collected from a man aged 25 to 45 in good health. CDR3 protein: CASSPRDREVSTNEKLFF. DNA for the CDR3: TGTGCCAGCAGCCCCCGGGACAGGGAGGTTTCAACTAATGAAAAACTGTTTTTT.